Detailed here is one TCR beta chain. This clonotype was found many times. No cognate antigen has been identified for it. The input lacks base qualities; no much larger clone sits a single base away. The method was 5' RACE. Sequencing was carried out with an Illumina HiSeq 2500. The second PCR ran for about 6 to 11 cycles and used a J-beta primer mix along with a sample-barcoded 5' primer. A template-switch 5' adaptor carrying 12 random nucleotides introduced a unique molecular identifier onto each TCR beta cDNA molecule. Each sample yielded at least 2.5 million CDR3-containing paired-end reads. First-strand cDNA was synthesized from all RNA with the Mint cDNA synthesis kit, primed by a TRBC-specific oligonucleotide. All cDNA was treated with uracil-DNA glycosylase and then went through a first 18-cycle PCR with the universal primers M1SS and BC2_uni_R. The authors processed their data as follows. For normalization, 1 million high-quality reads, each with a distinct molecular identifier, were randomly selected from each sample. Instead of being binned into consensus sequences, reads with shared molecular identifiers were discarded. CDR3 identification, clonotype clustering and error correction used MiTCR with a Q25 quality threshold and the strictest error-elimination algorithm. A nonparametric unseen species model with Euler transformation was used to estimate lower-bound total TCR beta diversity. TCRdb reworked the public reads: Q25 trimming with fastp, MiXCR clone assembly, productive beta chains retained. Identical CDR3 protein sequences are pooled into one entry, listed with their most common genes and DNA. What appears here as the V and J calls and clone size reflects TCRdb's work, not the paper's. The sample table holds 650,000 to 800,000 distinct CDR3 sequences, of which 45% to 60% were seen once. The ten largest clones capture roughly 12% of the sample.

The donors were some 39 Caucasian individuals from Russia, aged roughly 6 to 90 years, who were systemically healthy. Each donor gave approximately 9.4 milliliters of peripheral blood, drawn into EDTA-treated Vacutainer tubes. PBMCs were isolated by Ficoll-Paque density-gradient centrifugation, with at least 7 million obtained per sample. Total RNA, at least 6 micrograms per sample, was extracted from PBMCs with Trizol reagent. For every donor, flow cytometry on a PBMC aliquot measured the percentage of naive CD45RAhigh/CD27high T cells. The data were obtained in a study of blood T cells in healthy people across ages (dated by TCRdb to between 2014 and 2017). For the wider study: Template switching captured roughly one uniquely barcoded TCR beta cDNA molecule per two T cells in model experiments. To track age-related changes in TCR beta repertoire diversity, the study relied on deep sequencing normalized with unique cDNA molecular identifiers. Donors were grouped into four age groups: young (average 16 years), middle-aged (39), aged (about 60) and long-lived (just over 80). To avoid experimental bias, donors of different ages were distributed randomly across sequencing lanes. Two additional independent replicas of 1 million unique cDNA reads from the same blood draw were analyzed for two donors (one aged 18 to 30 and one aged 80 or older). Study-wide findings and limitations: A strong correlation was found between observed TCR beta diversity and the percentage of naive T cells measured by flow cytometry. Observed TCR beta diversity per million T cells fell roughly linearly with age, and a significant reduction was already apparent by age approximately 40. Bulk unsorted PBMC profiling prevented conclusive comparison of naive and antigen-experienced compartments. Because donor CMV infection status was unknown, age-related changes in expanded clonotypes were potentially confounded. Total diversity estimates from one million sequenced T cells were considered lower bounds and underestimates. Compared with the aged group, the long-lived group had more naive CD4+ T cells, fewer expanded clones and increased TCR diversity, a pattern suggesting age selection.

CDR1 LGHDT and CDR2 YNNKEL are derived from the germline V gene (reference sequence). The junction carries 17 bases between V and J, which are trimmed by 6 bases and 8 bases respectively. The cysteine opens and the phenylalanine closes a CDR3 of 15 amino acids. The read is trimmed to its CDR3 DNA, 45 bases read in frame from base 1. This TCR was sampled from a woman at least 80 years old in good health. The sequence links TRBV3-1 to TRBJ1-6; TRBD1 might be the D gene, on 5 matching bases. Sequencing was done on a sample of blood. The CDR3: CASRLGVDDDSPLHF. The nucleotides read TGTGCCAGCAGGCTAGGGGTGGACGACGATTCACCCCTCCACTTT. Joined to the reference TRBV3-1 and TRBJ1-6 proteins, this CDR3 gives the full variable domain: DTAVSQTPKYLVTQMGNDKSIKCEQNLGHDTMYWYKQDSKKFLKIMFSYNNKELIINETVPNRFSPKSPDKAHLNLHINSLELGDSAVYFCASRLGVDDDSPLHFGNGTRLTVT.